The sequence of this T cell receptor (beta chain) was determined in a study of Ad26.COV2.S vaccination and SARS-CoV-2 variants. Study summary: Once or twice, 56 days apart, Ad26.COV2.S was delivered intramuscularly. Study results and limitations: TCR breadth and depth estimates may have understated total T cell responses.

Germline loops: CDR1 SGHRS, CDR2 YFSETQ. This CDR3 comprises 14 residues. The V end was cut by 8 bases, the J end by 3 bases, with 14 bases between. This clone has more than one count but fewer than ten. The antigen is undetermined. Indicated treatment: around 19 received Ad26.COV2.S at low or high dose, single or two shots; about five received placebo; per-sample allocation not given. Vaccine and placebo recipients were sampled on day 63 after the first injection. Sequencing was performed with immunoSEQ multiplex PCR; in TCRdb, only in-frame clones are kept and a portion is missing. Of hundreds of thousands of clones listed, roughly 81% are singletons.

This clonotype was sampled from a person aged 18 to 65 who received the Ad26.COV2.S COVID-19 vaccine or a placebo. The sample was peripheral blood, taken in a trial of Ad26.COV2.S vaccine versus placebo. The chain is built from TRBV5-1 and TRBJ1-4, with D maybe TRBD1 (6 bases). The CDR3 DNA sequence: TGCGCCAGTTCTTCAGGGGAGCCTAATGAAAAACTGTTTTTT. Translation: CASSSGEPNEKLFF.